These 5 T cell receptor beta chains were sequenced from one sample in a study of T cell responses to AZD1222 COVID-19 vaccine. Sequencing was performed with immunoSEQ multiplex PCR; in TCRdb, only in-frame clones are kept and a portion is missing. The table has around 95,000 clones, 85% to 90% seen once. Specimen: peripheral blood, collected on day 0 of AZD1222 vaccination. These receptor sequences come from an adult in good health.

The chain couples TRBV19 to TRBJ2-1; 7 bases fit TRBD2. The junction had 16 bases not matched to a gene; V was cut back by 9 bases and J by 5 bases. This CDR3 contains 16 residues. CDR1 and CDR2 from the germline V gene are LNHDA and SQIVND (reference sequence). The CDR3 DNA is TGTGCCAGCAACCCTCGTTGGGAGGGCGATAACAATGAGCAGTTCTTC. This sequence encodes CASNPRWEGDNNEQFF.

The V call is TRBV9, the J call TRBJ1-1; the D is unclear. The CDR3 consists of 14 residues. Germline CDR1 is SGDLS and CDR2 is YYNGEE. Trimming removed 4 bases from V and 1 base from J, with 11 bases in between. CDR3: CASSSLDGNTEAFF. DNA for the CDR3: TGTGCCAGCAGCTCACTCGACGGGAACACTGAAGCTTTCTTT.

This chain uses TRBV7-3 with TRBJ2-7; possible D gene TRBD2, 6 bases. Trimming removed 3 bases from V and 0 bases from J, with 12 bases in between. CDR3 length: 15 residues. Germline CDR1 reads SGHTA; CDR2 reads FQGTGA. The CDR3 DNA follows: TGTGCCAGCAGCTTGGAGGGGATTAGCTCCTACGAGCAGTACTTC. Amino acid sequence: CASSLEGISSYEQYF.

The CDR3 sequence is CASSAGLAAYSYEQYF. The CDR3 DNA is TGCGCCAGCAGCGCCGGACTAGCGGCCTACTCCTACGAGCAGTACTTC. The rearrangement joins TRBV5-1 to TRBJ2-7, with 10 bases lining up with TRBD2. V was clipped by 4 bases and J by 0 bases; unmatched bases: 7. The CDR3 is 16 residues long. The germline CDR1 and CDR2 sequences are SGHRS and YFSETQ.

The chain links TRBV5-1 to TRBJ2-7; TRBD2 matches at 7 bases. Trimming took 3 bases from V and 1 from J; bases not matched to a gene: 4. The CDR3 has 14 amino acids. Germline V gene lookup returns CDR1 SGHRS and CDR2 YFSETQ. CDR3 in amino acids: CASSSLAASYEQYF. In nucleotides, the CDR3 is TGCGCCAGCAGCTCCCTAGCGGCATCCTACGAGCAGTACTTC.